The source of this T cell receptor (beta chain) is a study of T cell changes during pregnancy in multiple sclerosis. The data were produced by immunoSEQ multiplex PCR, yet TCRdb's version contains in-frame clones alone and is incomplete. Of some 52,000 clones in the sample, approximately 92% were seen once. The sequenced sample was CD4+ T cells from peripheral blood mononuclear cells, obtained in the third trimester of pregnancy. The clonotype was recovered from a female donor with multiple sclerosis, enrolled in a pregnancy study.

CDR3 nucleotides: TGTGCCAGCTCACCGGCAGGGAATCAGCCCCAGCATTTT. Residues: CASSPAGNQPQHF. The rearrangement joins TRBV18 to TRBJ1-5, with a possible D match to TRBD1 (5 bases). The CDR3 loop spans 13 amino acids. Trimming removed 3 bases from V and 4 bases from J, with 7 bases in between. Germline-derived CDR1 and CDR2 are KGHSH and LQKENI.